These 11 T cell receptor beta chains were all obtained from the same sample, sequenced in a study of control samples from healthy donors and cancer patients. TCRdb keeps only in-frame clones here, not all; method: immunoSEQ multiplex PCR. The data show approximately 120,000 clones, around 92% seen once. The sequenced material came from PBMCs. The receptors shown here come from a man aged 80 or over with head and neck cancer.

This clone was recorded a few times. V is TRBV4-1 and J is TRBJ2-2; 12 nucleotides align to TRBD2. This CDR3 is 17 amino acids long. CDR1 and CDR2 from the germline V gene are MGHRA and YSYEKL. Losses at the gene ends were 1 base for V and 11 bases for J; bases not matched to a gene: 11. This CDR3 reads CASSQGFGLAGSFELFF. CDR3 coding DNA: TGCGCCAGCAGCCAAGGATTCGGACTAGCGGGAAGTTTCGAGCTGTTTTTT.

The rearrangement links TRBV6-2 or TRBV6-3 to TRBJ1-2; D may be TRBD1 (5 bases). V gave up 6 bases and J gave up 4 bases, with 12 bases separating them. The CDR3 has 13 residues. Germline V lookup: CDR1 MNHEY, CDR2 SVGEGT. The CDR3, as DNA: TGTGCCAGCAGCCGGGACCAACTCTATGGCTACACCTTC. This sequence encodes CASSRDQLYGYTF.

The CDR3 region is CASSQGRRGALGNTIYF. DNA of the CDR3: TGTGCCAGCAGCCAGGGGAGGCGGGGGGCGCTTGGAAACACCATATATTTT. J is TRBJ1-3 and V is TRBV7-2; a weak D match, TRBD1 (6 bases). Per the germline V gene, CDR1 is SGHTA and CDR2 is FQGNSA. V was cut by 5 bases and J by 3 bases, with 20 bases left in between. The CDR3 has 17 amino acids.

The chain combines TRBV7-9 with TRBJ1-1; possible D gene TRBD1, 5 bases. V was cut by 5 bases and J by 4 bases, with 14 bases left in between. From germline, CDR1 is SEHNR and CDR2 FQNEAQ (reference sequence). This CDR3 spans 14 amino acids. The CDR3 here is CASSHRQLGTEAFF. In nucleotides, the CDR3 is TGTGCCAGCAGCCATCGACAGCTTGGCACTGAAGCTTTCTTT.

V usage is TRBV4-1 and J usage is TRBJ1-1; no clear D. This CDR3 spans 13 amino acids. Germline V gene data show CDR1 as MGHRA and CDR2 as YSYEKL. V was shortened by 0 bases and J by 11 bases, with 13 bases between the two germline ends. Here the CDR3 DNA reads TGCGCCAGCAGCCAAGAGGAGGACCTTTGGGCTTTCTTT. Residues: CASSQEEDLWAFF.

V and J are TRBV6-1 and TRBJ2-7, with D unclear. CDR1 and CDR2 from the germline V gene are MNHNS and SASEGT. The length of the CDR3 is 15 residues. V gave up 3 bases and J gave up 2 bases, with 14 bases separating them. CDR3 nucleotide sequence: TGTGCCAGCAGTGAGCATCAGAACATGCCCTACGAGCAGTACTTC. As protein: CASSEHQNMPYEQYF.

The chain joins TRBV4-1 to TRBJ2-2; D not resolved. With 0 bases removed from V and 1 base from J, the gap between germline ends came to 9 bases. From germline, CDR1 is MGHRA and CDR2 YSYEKL. This CDR3 spans 16 amino acids. As DNA, the CDR3 is TGCGCCAGCAGCCAAGAGGAGAATCGGAACACCGGGGAGCTGTTTTTT. Amino acid sequence: CASSQEENRNTGELFF.

The chain recombines TRBV7-9 with TRBJ1-5, with a tentative D call TRBD1 (6 bases). CDR1 SEHNR and CDR2 FQNEAQ come from the germline V gene (reference sequence). V gave up 5 bases and J gave up 9 bases, with 20 bases separating them. The CDR3 is made up of 15 amino acids. CDR3 protein: CASSDARGSTGPQHF. CDR3 bases: TGTGCCAGCAGCGACGCCAGGGGAAGTACGGGGCCCCAGCATTTT. The variable domain in full, with the rest retrieved from reference TRBV7-9 and TRBJ1-5, is DTGVSQNPRHKITKRGQNVTFRCDPISEHNRLYWYRQTLGQGPEFLTYFQNEAQLEKSRLLSDRFSAERPKGSFSTLEIQRTEQGDSAMYLCASSDARGSTGPQHFGDGTRLSIL.

The chain couples TRBV12-3 or TRBV12-4 to TRBJ2-7; a weak D match, TRBD1 (6 bases). V dropped 3 bases and J dropped 3 bases, with 9 bases sitting between them. This CDR3 is 13 amino acids long. Here the CDR3 DNA reads TGTGCCAGCAGTTTCGGGACAAGCTACGAGCAGTACTTC. Translating it yields CASSFGTSYEQYF.

CDR3 coding DNA: TGTGCCAGCAGTGGGGACAGCAGCTCTGGAAACACCATATATTTT. Encoded protein: CASSGDSSSGNTIYF. The chain uses TRBV2 and TRBJ1-3, with 7 bases matching TRBD1. With V trimmed by 4 bases and J by 0 bases, 3 bases remained unmatched. Germline values: CDR1 SNHLY, CDR2 FYNNEI. This CDR3 is built from 15 residues. Based on the CDR3 plus reference TRBV2 and TRBJ1-3, the full variable domain is EPEVTQTPSHQVTQMGQEVILRCVPISNHLYFYWYRQILGQKVEFLVSFYNNEISEKSEIFDDQFSVERPDGSNFTLKIRSTKLEDSAMYFCASSGDSSSGNTIYFGEGSWLTVV.

The rearrangement joins TRBV7-2 to TRBJ2-7, with TRBD2 matching over 10 bases. CDR1 is SGHTA and CDR2 is FQGNSA in the germline V gene. V shed 5 bases, J shed 6 bases, and the junction held 10 bases outside the gene matches. The CDR3 sequence is 15 residues long. The CDR3 protein is CASSRSLAGASEQYF. In DNA, the CDR3 is TGTGCCAGCAGCAGGAGTCTAGCGGGAGCTAGCGAGCAGTACTTC.